This TCR beta chain was identified during a study of T cells in Graves' hyperthyroidism and ophthalmopathy. TCR beta CDR3 region amplification was performed from RNA transcripts. A first-round RT-PCR of the TCR CDR3 used the HTBI primer set. TCRdb re-called the multiplex PCR reads through MiXCR, storing one row per CDR3 protein. The data show about 690,000 distinct CDR3 sequences, with around a sixth seen just once and around 16% held by the top ten. Germline V gives CDR1 GTSNPN, CDR2 SVGIG (reference sequence). This CDR3 has 14 amino acids. V lost 5 bases, J lost 6 bases, and 7 bases stayed unmatched. Many counts were recorded for this clonotype.

The chain employs TRBV30 and TRBJ2-1; 10 positions match TRBD2. Sequencing was carried out using blood. This TCR derives from a man aged 45-65 years with Graves' hyperthyroidism. For the CDR3, the DNA is TGTGCCTGGGGATGGGGGACTAGCGCCAATGAGCAGTTCTTC. Translation: CAWGWGTSANEQFF.